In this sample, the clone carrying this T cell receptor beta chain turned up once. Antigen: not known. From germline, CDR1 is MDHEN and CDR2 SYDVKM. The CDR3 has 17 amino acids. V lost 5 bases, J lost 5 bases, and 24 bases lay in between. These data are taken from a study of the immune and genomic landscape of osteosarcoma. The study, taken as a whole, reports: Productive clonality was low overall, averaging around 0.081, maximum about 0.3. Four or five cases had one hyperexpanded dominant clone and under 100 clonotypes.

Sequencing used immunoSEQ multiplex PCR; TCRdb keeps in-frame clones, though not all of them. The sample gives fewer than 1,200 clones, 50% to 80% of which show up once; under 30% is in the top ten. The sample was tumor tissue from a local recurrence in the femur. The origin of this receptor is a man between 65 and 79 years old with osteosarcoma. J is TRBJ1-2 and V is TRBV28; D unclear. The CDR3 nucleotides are TGTGCCAGCAGTACCCACCCCCGCGCCGTAAAGGAATATGGCTACACCTTC. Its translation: CASSTHPRAVKEYGYTF.